The 18 T cell receptor beta chains below come from one sample, sequenced in a study of cytotoxic CD8 clonotypes in ibrutinib-treated CLL. Method: immunoSEQ multiplex PCR; TCRdb's copy keeps in-frame clones and lacks some. Of 70,000 to 80,000 clones listed, around 84% are singletons. The sample was PBMCs, taken at disease progression, from a patient treated with ibrutinib. The receptors were sampled from a human donor with chronic lymphocytic leukemia.

This rearrangement joins TRBV6-5 to TRBJ2-7, with 8 bases matching TRBD1. The CDR3 contains 14 residues. The ends lost 2 bases at V and 2 bases at J; junction bases unmatched: 2. Germline CDR1 and CDR2: MNHEY and SVGAGI. The CDR3 reads CASSYADRAYEQYF. The CDR3 DNA reads as TGTGCCAGCAGTTACGCGGACAGGGCCTACGAGCAGTACTTC.

In nucleotides, the CDR3 is TGTGCCAGCAGGGAGGGGGCGGTAAACACCGGGGAGCTGTTTTTT. This encodes CASREGAVNTGELFF. The rearrangement links TRBV6-5 to TRBJ2-2; possibly TRBD1 for D (7 bases). CDR1 and CDR2 (germline): MNHEY, SVGAGI. CDR3 size: 15 residues. V lost 6 bases, J lost 2 bases, and 13 bases lay in between.

The sample holds a few counts of this clone. The chain employs TRBV5-1 and TRBJ2-7, with no clear D. CDR1 SGHRS and CDR2 YFSETQ come from the germline V gene. The V and J ends lost 4 bases and 3 bases respectively, with 8 bases between them. This CDR3 is 12 amino acids long. CDR3: CASSPDRYEQYF. DNA for the CDR3: TGCGCCAGCAGCCCGGACCGCTACGAGCAGTACTTC. Looking up the rest from reference TRBV5-1 and TRBJ2-7 gives the full variable domain: KAGVTQTPRYLIKTRGQQVTLSCSPISGHRSVSWYQQTPGQGLQFLFEYFSETQRNKGNFPGRFSGRQFSNSRSEMNVSTLELGDSALYLCASSPDRYEQYFGPGTRLTVT.

The chain is built from TRBV7-9 and TRBJ2-7; 10 bases agree with TRBD2. This CDR3 region has 18 residues. Unmatched junction bases numbered 16, after V lost 4 bases and J lost 4 bases. Germline values: CDR1 SEHNR, CDR2 FQNEAQ (reference sequence). CDR3 in amino acids: CASSSSIALLAGRYEQYF. The CDR3 nucleotides read TGTGCCAGCAGCTCTTCAATTGCCTTACTAGCGGGAAGATACGAGCAGTACTTC.

The chain carries TRBV5-8 and TRBJ2-1, with 12 bases aligning to TRBD2. With 3 bases clipped from V and 6 bases from J, the junction kept 4 bases outside the gene matches. The CDR3 totals 15 residues. Per the germline V gene, CDR1 is SGHTS and CDR2 is YDEGEE. The CDR3, as DNA: TGTGCCAGCAGCTCGGGACTAGCGGGTACCAATGAGCAGTTCTTC. This codes for CASSSGLAGTNEQFF.

The chain carries TRBV10-3 and TRBJ1-2; possibly TRBD1 for D (5 bases). Trimming removed 0 bases from V and 4 bases from J, with 18 bases in between. CDR1 and CDR2 from the germline V gene are ENHRY and SYGVKD. This CDR3 has 17 amino acids. Here the CDR3 reads CAISESRGGQTAYGYTF. The CDR3 DNA follows: TGTGCCATCAGTGAGTCAAGAGGTGGTCAGACAGCCTATGGCTACACCTTC.

As for this clone: Different DNA sequences within this sample yield the same CDR3. The V and J genes are TRBV2 and TRBJ2-1, with 9 bases that match TRBD1. V lost 3 bases, J lost 0 bases, and 0 bases stayed unmatched. Germline lookup yields CDR1 SNHLY and CDR2 FYNNEI. The CDR3 is made up of 15 amino acids. The CDR3 is CASSEDRGSYNEQFF. As DNA, the CDR3 is TGTGCCAGCAGTGAGGACAGGGGCTCCTACAATGAGCAGTTCTTC.

The genes are TRBV6-1 and TRBJ1-3, with D possibly TRBD1 on 6 matching bases. V shed 3 bases and J shed 0 bases, with 12 bases lying between them. The germline gives CDR1 MNHNS, CDR2 SASEGT. The CDR3 length is 16 residues. The CDR3 loop is CASSEYRVFSGNTIYF. CDR3 in DNA: TGTGCCAGCAGTGAGTACAGGGTATTCTCTGGAAACACCATATATTTT.

This clone has only a few counts. The rearrangement uses TRBV2 and TRBJ1-2; D remains unclear. The CDR3 length is 14 residues. Germline CDR1 SNHLY, CDR2 FYNNEI. V was pared by 6 bases and J by 4 bases, with 15 bases between. Here the CDR3 reads CASSALPTVYGYTF. DNA for the CDR3: TGTGCCAGCAGCGCCCTCCCGACGGTCTATGGCTACACCTTC.

This clone was counted only a few times. In DNA form, the CDR3 reads TGCGCCAGCAGCTTGGGGGGTAACGGACAGCCCCAGCATTTT. It encodes CASSLGGNGQPQHF. The V gene is TRBV5-1, the J gene TRBJ1-5, with D unclear. Trimming stripped 0 bases from V and 7 bases from J, with 11 bases between. The CDR3 is 14 residues long. The germline V gene encodes CDR1 SGHRS and CDR2 YFSETQ.

This clone was detected once. The chain uses TRBV2 and TRBJ1-1, with D uncertain. Deletions cut 8 bases from V and 5 bases from J, with 18 bases between. Germline V lookup: CDR1 SNHLY, CDR2 FYNNEI. The CDR3 sequence is 14 residues long. The CDR3 here is CASAPAPAWTEAFF. In DNA form, the CDR3 reads TGTGCCAGCGCCCCAGCGCCGGCGTGGACTGAAGCTTTCTTT.

This sequence joins TRBV2 and TRBJ1-4, with a tentative D call TRBD1 (6 bases). CDR3 length: 13 amino acids. The V end was cut by 8 bases, the J end by 8 bases, with 15 bases between. CDR1 and CDR2 from the germline V gene are SNHLY and FYNNEI. The CDR3 reads CASDTGLREKLFF. The DNA of the CDR3 is TGTGCCAGCGATACAGGGCTTCGGGAAAAACTGTTTTTT.

The chain employs TRBV7-9 and TRBJ2-2, with TRBD1 identical over 9 bases. Germline CDR1 SEHNR, CDR2 FQNEAQ (reference sequence). Germline trimming cut 6 bases from V and 5 bases from J; bases unmatched to any gene: 13. This CDR3 comprises 17 residues. This chain's CDR3 is CASSPTPGQGQTGELFF. CDR3 DNA sequence: TGTGCCAGCAGTCCTACGCCGGGACAGGGCCAAACCGGGGAGCTGTTTTTT. Together with reference TRBV7-9 and TRBJ2-2, the CDR3 gives the full variable domain: DTGVSQNPRHKITKRGQNVTFRCDPISEHNRLYWYRQTLGQGPEFLTYFQNEAQLEKSRLLSDRFSAERPKGSFSTLEIQRTEQGDSAMYLCASSPTPGQGQTGELFFGEGSRLTVL.

This chain uses TRBV6-5 with TRBJ2-5, with D perhaps matching TRBD1 (6 bases). The germline V gene has CDR1 MNHEY and CDR2 SVGAGI. The CDR3 covers 14 residues. Trimming left V 2 bases short and J 3 bases short, with 10 bases between. The CDR3 protein is CASSYAGTKETQYF. The CDR3, as DNA: TGTGCCAGCAGTTACGCCGGGACAAAAGAGACCCAGTACTTC.

This clone was observed a handful of times. The chain is built from TRBV2 and TRBJ2-7; D uncertain. The germline V gene encodes CDR1 SNHLY and CDR2 FYNNEI. V was pared by 1 base and J by 4 bases, with 14 bases between. This CDR3 is built from 15 residues. The CDR3 region has the DNA TGTGCCAGCAGTGAAGTGCTTTTCTGGGTTTACGAGCAGTACTTC. Amino acids: CASSEVLFWVYEQYF.

The chain uses TRBV2 and TRBJ1-2; the D gene is possibly TRBD1 (5 bases). CDR3 length: 13 residues. Germline loops: CDR1 SNHLY, CDR2 FYNNEI. Trimming took off 1 base at V and 8 bases at J, with 11 bases between the two ends. The CDR3: CASSEVDRTGYTF. For the CDR3, the DNA is TGTGCCAGCAGTGAAGTCGATAGGACAGGCTACACCTTC.

The chain has TRBV5-4 and TRBJ1-2, with 9 bases lining up with TRBD1. V shed 0 bases and J 8 bases; nucleotides not matched to a gene: 2. Germline V gene lookup returns CDR1 SGHNT and CDR2 YYREEE (reference sequence). The CDR3 sequence is 13 residues long. The CDR3, as DNA: TGTGCCAGCAGCTTGGTACAGGGGGCCGGCTACACCTTC. This encodes CASSLVQGAGYTF. Variable domain in full (rest from reference TRBV5-4 and TRBJ1-2): ETGVTQSPTHLIKTRGQQVTLRCSSQSGHNTVSWYQQALGQGPQFIFQYYREEENGRGNFPPRFSGLQFPNYSSELNVNALELDDSALYLCASSLVQGAGYTFGSGTRLTVV.

This clone was counted a single time. The V call is TRBV5-1, the J call TRBJ2-1; 11 positions agree with TRBD2. Losses at the gene ends were 0 bases for V and 4 bases for J; bases not matched to a gene: 3. Germline V CDR1 and CDR2: SGHRS, YFSETQ. The CDR3 covers 16 residues. CDR3 protein: CASSLEGTSGYNEQFF. CDR3 DNA: TGCGCCAGCAGCTTGGAGGGGACTAGCGGATACAATGAGCAGTTCTTC. Full variable domain (outside the CDR3, taken from reference TRBV5-1 and TRBJ2-1): KAGVTQTPRYLIKTRGQQVTLSCSPISGHRSVSWYQQTPGQGLQFLFEYFSETQRNKGNFPGRFSGRQFSNSRSEMNVSTLELGDSALYLCASSLEGTSGYNEQFFGPGTRLTVL.